This T cell receptor (beta chain) originates from a study of cytomegalovirus exposure and HLA in healthy donors (dated by TCRdb to about 2017). Regarding the study in general: The 670 or so repertoires of the first cohort and the 95 to 150 validation repertoires were produced on the same platform, according to a later analysis. The study combined high-throughput TCR immunosequencing, statistical association of individual TCRs with disease status, and machine learning to predict cytomegalovirus infection status. A separate validation cohort of about 110 different subjects was used in addition to the approximately 700-subject first cohort. The study aimed to test whether cataloging public T cell receptors could reveal signatures of past pathogen exposure.

The donors belonged to the validation cohort of about 120 subjects, which was separate from the approximately 680-subject first cohort. From the cysteine through the phenylalanine, the CDR3 covers 14 amino acids. The retained sequence is limited to the CDR3, 42 bases, with the frame set at the first base. Trimmed from V: 3 bases; trimmed from J: 5 bases; junction bases lacking a gene match: 7. According to the germline V gene, CDR1 reads SGDLS and CDR2 reads YYNGEE. Receptors were amplified or captured by the immunoSEQ multiplex PCR assay. The original pipeline was this. A statistical classification framework was built to diagnose cytomegalovirus status from the catalog of TCR beta chain sequences. In TCRdb, the immuneACCESS table is reduced to in-frame sequences with V and J assigned. These tables do not hold every clone; where another copy was compared, an unresolved V gene accounts for under half, and the others remain unexplained. Clone size and V and J calls were adopted from that table, with D and trimming inferred from the DNA. This sample has 110,000 or so clones in its table, and 88% of those were observed once. The ten largest clones capture more than 1.5% of the sample.

A word on this clone: Its antigen remains unidentified. Per-base qualities were not stored, and no clone one base away is much larger.

Results and caveats for the whole study, not just this receptor: The study listed 150 to 200 TCR beta chains as associated with cytomegalovirus. In vitro tests confirmed that a few of the cytomegalovirus-associated TCR beta chains recognize cytomegalovirus antigens. The validation cohort had no HLA typing available for a later analysis, so co-occurrence within that cohort was assessed over all 120 or so repertoires. According to the authors, the approach could potentially be generalized to other disease states and immunological phenotypes. Most TCR sequences were observed very rarely across donors, whereas some public TCRs were present in many individuals. In both the original and validation cohorts, the classifier was reported to diagnose cytomegalovirus status with high specificity and sensitivity. A later analysis found that TCRs clustered in the first cohort also tended to co-occur in the 120 or so validation repertoires, with approximately 95% of cluster scores above 0.

The sample taken for sequencing was PBMCs. The V gene is TRBV9 and the J gene is TRBJ1-1; TRBD1 matches 7 bases in the middle. This TCR was sampled from a man aged 18 to 29 in good health and CMV-seronegative. The CDR3 region: CASSATGALTEAFF. The base sequence is TGTGCCAGCAGCGCTACAGGGGCGTTGACTGAAGCTTTCTTT.